Here is one T cell receptor beta chain with its context. The V gene's germline CDR1 is MDHEN and CDR2 SYDVKM. V was clipped by 6 bases and J by 7 bases, with 19 bases between them. The CDR3 loop spans 15 amino acids. Participants' own reports of clinical history determined their cohort assignment. The entry originates in a study of blood T cell repertoires in COVID-19. Sequencing used immunoSEQ multiplex PCR; TCRdb keeps in-frame clones, though not all of them. The data contain around 180,000 clones, 86% of them singletons. The V and J genes are TRBV28 and TRBJ2-1; no definite D call. The source is a woman aged 30 to 39 who had recovered from COVID-19. Sequenced input: PBMCs or T cells enriched from blood (not recorded which). The CDR3 protein is CASSLPLGLRNEQFF. In DNA, the CDR3 is TGTGCCAGCAGCCTACCTCTAGGTCTTAGGAATGAGCAGTTCTTC.